These 32 T cell receptor beta chains came from one sample sequenced in a study of blood T cell repertoires in COVID-19. Produced via immunoSEQ multiplex PCR; TCRdb's table is partial and in-frame only. The sample shows about 240,000 clones, around 86% of them seen only once. Sequencing used peripheral blood. The origin of the receptors is a woman between 70 and 85 years old with active or convalescent COVID-19.

The V call is TRBV18, the J call TRBJ1-4, with D perhaps TRBD1 (6 bases). Trimming removed 5 bases at V and 7 bases at J, with 17 bases between. Germline lookup yields CDR1 KGHSH and CDR2 LQKENI. The CDR3 loop spans 15 amino acids. This CDR3 is CASSTTGITGEKLFF. CDR3 bases: TGTGCCAGCTCAACCACAGGGATTACAGGTGAAAAACTGTTTTTT.

This clone was recorded only once. This chain uses TRBV19 with TRBJ1-2, with 7 bases fitting TRBD1. Germline CDR1 LNHDA, CDR2 SQIVND (reference sequence). CDR3 size: 15 residues. With 6 bases clipped from V and 6 bases from J, the junction kept 13 bases outside the gene matches. DNA of the CDR3: TGTGCCAGTAGGGAAATGACAGGGTCAAGTGATGGCTACACCTTC. It translates to CASREMTGSSDGYTF.

CDR3: CASSIPGTGFYGYTF. The CDR3 nucleotides read TGTGCCAGCAGTATTCCCGGGACAGGCTTCTATGGCTACACCTTC. This chain connects TRBV27 to TRBJ1-2; 8 bases map to TRBD1. The CDR3 has 15 amino acids. The ends lost 5 bases at V and 4 bases at J; junction bases unmatched: 9. Germline CDR1 and CDR2: MNHEY and SMNVEV (reference sequence).

This clone was counted only a few times. The DNA of the CDR3 is TGCAGCGTTCCAACAGGGACAGGGAGAGTCTATGGCTACACCTTC. This codes for CSVPTGTGRVYGYTF. The chain combines TRBV29-1 with TRBJ1-2, with 9 bases identical to TRBD1. CDR1 is SQVTM and CDR2 is ANQGSEA in the germline V gene. V dropped 5 bases and J dropped 4; count of bases not matched to a gene: 11. The CDR3 totals 15 residues.

Worth noting for this clone: Other DNA sequences in the same sample also yield this CDR3. The chain is built from TRBV18 and TRBJ2-5, with D unclear. The germline gives CDR1 KGHSH, CDR2 LQKENI. V gave up 3 bases and J gave up 3 bases, with 5 bases separating them. The CDR3 is 12 amino acids. In DNA form, the CDR3 reads TGTGCCAGCTCACCCCGGGAAGAGACCCAGTACTTC. Its protein product is CASSPREETQYF.

The table lists this clone with a few counts. The chain recombines TRBV6-5 with TRBJ2-3, with TRBD1 as a possible D gene (5 bases). In germline, CDR1 is MNHEY, CDR2 SVGAGI. The CDR3 runs 14 residues. V shed 5 bases and J shed 2 bases, with 11 bases lying between them. The CDR3 coding sequence is TGTGCCAGCAGTACCAGACAGCACACAGATACGCAGTATTTT. It yields the protein CASSTRQHTDTQYF.

The chain uses TRBV6-5 and TRBJ1-6; 8 bases match TRBD1. The V and J ends lost 6 bases and 10 bases, in that order; junction bases with no gene match: 5. Germline values: CDR1 MNHEY, CDR2 SVGAGI. The CDR3 length is 13 residues. CDR3 nucleotides: TGTGCCAGCAGCCGACAGGGGCCCTCACCCCTCCACTTT. Its protein is CASSRQGPSPLHF.

The chain employs TRBV24-1 and TRBJ2-2, with TRBD1 matching over 9 bases. Germline trimming cut 0 bases from V and 6 bases from J; bases unmatched to any gene: 7. Looked up from germline, CDR1 is KGHDR and CDR2 is SFDVKD. This CDR3 has 17 amino acids. DNA for the CDR3: TGTGCCACCAGTGATTTGGGGGGACAGGGTATTGCCGGGGAGCTGTTTTTT. Translated, it gives CATSDLGGQGIAGELFF.

The chain recombines TRBV27 with TRBJ2-1; D remains unclear. Germline-derived CDR1 and CDR2 are MNHEY and SMNVEV (reference sequence). V gave up 6 bases and J gave up 4 bases, with 19 bases separating them. The CDR3 has 16 residues. Here the CDR3 DNA reads TGTGCCAGCAGCCCCCGACTCGATAGACCTTACAATGAGCAGTTCTTC. Its translation is CASSPRLDRPYNEQFF.

The rearrangement uses TRBV10-2 and TRBJ1-2, with unresolved D. This CDR3 spans 16 amino acids. V was pared by 7 bases and J by 7 bases, with 25 bases between. Per the germline V gene, CDR1 is WSHSY and CDR2 is SAAADI. This CDR3 is CASTPRLAGVEGGYTF. In DNA, the CDR3 is TGCGCCAGCACACCCCGGTTGGCAGGCGTCGAGGGTGGCTACACCTTC.

This clone has only one observation. This chain connects TRBV7-9 to TRBJ1-2; D possibly corresponds to TRBD1 (5 bases). Trimming took 5 bases from V and 4 from J, leaving 11 bases between them. The germline V gene has CDR1 SEHNR and CDR2 FQNEAQ (reference sequence). This CDR3 region has 13 residues. Written as DNA, the CDR3 is TGTGCCAGCAGCCCTAGCGGGACCTATGGCTACACCTTC. It translates to CASSPSGTYGYTF.

The rearrangement joins TRBV4-3 to TRBJ2-6; 10 bases match TRBD1. Germline CDR1 reads LGHNA; CDR2 reads YSLEER. CDR3 length: 16 amino acids. V lost 4 bases, J lost 2 bases, and 2 bases stayed unmatched. CDR3 protein: CASSPGQGAGANVLTF. The CDR3 DNA reads TGCGCCAGCAGCCCAGGACAGGGGGCTGGGGCCAACGTCCTGACTTTC.

The chain combines TRBV5-1 with TRBJ1-1; no clear D gene. This CDR3 comprises 16 residues. V dropped 4 bases and J dropped 0 bases, with 16 bases sitting between them. Germline V gene lookup returns CDR1 SGHRS and CDR2 YFSETQ. CDR3 nucleotides: TGCGCCAGCAGCCTGACCTCGGGAGGCTTGAACACTGAAGCTTTCTTT. Translated: CASSLTSGGLNTEAFF.

The V gene is TRBV28, the J gene TRBJ2-3; weak D call: TRBD2 (5 bases). This CDR3 is built from 15 residues. The V gene's germline CDR1 is MDHEN and CDR2 SYDVKM. V was shortened by 7 bases and J by 6 bases, with 20 bases between the two germline ends. DNA of the CDR3: TGTGCCAGCACCGAACCCCCGGGGTTTTTGGATACGCAGTATTTT. Its translation: CASTEPPGFLDTQYF.

The CDR3 spells CASSLGWASEKLFF. DNA for the CDR3: TGTGCCAGCAGCTTGGGGTGGGCTTCTGAAAAACTGTTTTTT. The gene calls are TRBV5-5 and TRBJ1-4; D uncertain. Trimming left V 0 bases short and J 7 bases short, with 10 bases between. Germline loops: CDR1 SGHKS, CDR2 YYEKEE (reference sequence). The CDR3 has 14 amino acids. The whole variable domain, filled in from reference TRBV5-5 and TRBJ1-4, reads DAGVTQSPTHLIKTRGQQVTLRCSPISGHKSVSWYQQVLGQGPQFIFQYYEKEERGRGNFPDRFSARQFPNYSSELNVNALLLGDSALYLCASSLGWASEKLFFGSGTQLSVL.

The rearrangement joins TRBV7-9 to TRBJ1-1; D might be TRBD1 (5 bases). The ends were cut back, 2 bases at V and 6 bases at J, with 16 bases in the middle. CDR1 is SEHNR and CDR2 is FQNEAQ in the germline V gene (reference sequence). This CDR3 has 15 residues. DNA for the CDR3: TGTGCCAGCAGCTTAAATAGACCAGGGTATCCTGAAGCTTTCTTT. Translation: CASSLNRPGYPEAFF.

CDR3 region: CASSPGKGNYGYTF. The CDR3 DNA reads as TGTGCCAGCAGCCCCGGGAAAGGGAACTATGGCTACACCTTC. This chain joins TRBV7-9 and TRBJ1-2; D not certain. This CDR3 comprises 14 residues. With 5 bases removed from V and 2 bases from J, the gap between germline ends came to 12 bases. CDR1 is SEHNR, CDR2 FQNEAQ, per germline (reference sequence).

V is TRBV29-1 and J is TRBJ2-3; 10 nucleotides agree with TRBD2. V lost 5 bases to trimming and J lost 1 base; unmatched junction nucleotides: 3. CDR1 and CDR2 (germline): SQVTM, ANQGSEA. This CDR3 has 14 residues. The CDR3 sequence is CSVSSGGRTDTQYF. CDR3 DNA: TGCAGCGTTTCTAGCGGGGGCCGCACAGATACGCAGTATTTT.

The gene calls are TRBV27 and TRBJ1-5, with TRBD1 matching over 8 bases. Germline lookup yields CDR1 MNHEY and CDR2 SMNVEV (reference sequence). CDR3 length: 17 amino acids. Losses at the gene ends were 8 bases for V and 6 bases for J; bases not matched to a gene: 18. This CDR3 is CASPGPGGQGRSQPQHF. Written as DNA, the CDR3 is TGTGCCAGCCCGGGGCCCGGCGGACAGGGCCGCAGTCAGCCCCAGCATTTT.

The chain links TRBV7-2 to TRBJ1-3; 7 bases align to TRBD1. V lost 5 bases to trimming and J lost 0 bases; unmatched junction nucleotides: 4. CDR1 and CDR2 (germline): SGHTA, FQGNSA. The CDR3 is 15 amino acids. The CDR3 DNA sequence: TGTGCCAGCAGCCCGGGACAGTACTCTGGAAACACCATATATTTT. Amino acids: CASSPGQYSGNTIYF.

The CDR3 sequence: CASSRMGQGMVTAFF. The CDR3 nucleotides are TGCGCCAGCAGCCGAATGGGACAGGGGATGGTGACAGCTTTCTTT. The gene calls are TRBV4-1 and TRBJ1-1; 10 bases agree with TRBD1. The trim removed 4 bases at V and 10 bases at J, leaving 12 bases unmatched. Germline values: CDR1 MGHRA, CDR2 YSYEKL. There are 15 residues in the CDR3.

V usage is TRBV9 and J usage is TRBJ1-1; D not certain. Germline V gene lookup returns CDR1 SGDLS and CDR2 YYNGEE. This CDR3 has 14 amino acids. V was pared by 0 bases and J by 4 bases, with 10 bases between. The CDR3 protein is CASSVVEWSTEAFF. For the CDR3, the DNA is TGTGCCAGCAGCGTAGTCGAATGGAGCACTGAAGCTTTCTTT. Together with reference TRBV9 and TRBJ1-1, the CDR3 gives the full variable domain: DSGVTQTPKHLITATGQRVTLRCSPRSGDLSVYWYQQSLDQGLQFLIQYYNGEERAKGNILERFSAQQFPDLHSELNLSSLELGDSALYFCASSVVEWSTEAFFGQGTRLTVV.

V and J are TRBV15 and TRBJ1-3; D unresolved. Trimming removed 1 base at V and 0 bases at J, with 7 bases between. Germline-derived CDR1 and CDR2 are LNHNV and YYDKDF (reference sequence). This CDR3 is built from 15 residues. The CDR3 loop is CATSRVWPSGNTIYF. The DNA for the CDR3 is TGTGCCACCAGCAGAGTTTGGCCCTCTGGAAACACCATATATTTT.

This chain uses TRBV5-1 with TRBJ1-4; 9 bases align to TRBD1. V lost 4 bases to trimming and J lost 6 bases; unmatched junction nucleotides: 7. The CDR3 covers 15 residues. Per germline, CDR1 SGHRS and CDR2 YFSETQ. In DNA, the CDR3 is TGCGCCAGCAGCCCAACAGGGGACAGGGATGAAAAACTGTTTTTT. Its protein product is CASSPTGDRDEKLFF.

This chain links TRBV7-2 with TRBJ2-3, with 7 nucleotides matching TRBD2. V trimming: 0 bases; J trimming: 4 bases; junction bases outside the gene matches: 4. Germline assignment: CDR1 SGHTA and CDR2 FQGNSA. There are 15 residues in the CDR3. CDR3 amino acids: CASSLAGGGPDTQYF. In nucleotides, the CDR3 is TGTGCCAGCAGCTTAGCGGGCGGGGGTCCAGATACGCAGTATTTT.

This clone came up a few times. The gene calls are TRBV7-2 and TRBJ1-6, with TRBD1 as a possible D gene (6 bases). Germline V gene lookup returns CDR1 SGHTA and CDR2 FQGNSA. The V end was cut by 2 bases, the J end by 7 bases, with 12 bases between. The length of the CDR3 is 15 residues. CDR3 sequence: CASSLSQGYNSPLHF. The CDR3, as DNA: TGTGCCAGCAGCTTATCCCAGGGGTACAATTCACCCCTCCACTTT. Based on the CDR3 plus reference TRBV7-2 and TRBJ1-6, the full variable domain is GAGVSQSPSNKVTEKGKDVELRCDPISGHTALYWYRQSLGQGLEFLIYFQGNSAPDKSGLPSDRFSAERTGGSVSTLTIQRTQQEDSAVYLCASSLSQGYNSPLHFGNGTRLTVT.

V gene TRBV27 combines with J gene TRBJ2-2; possible D gene TRBD2, 5 bases. This CDR3 has 15 amino acids. CDR1 and CDR2 (germline): MNHEY, SMNVEV (reference sequence). Trimming left V 7 bases short and J 2 bases short, with 14 bases between. Here the CDR3 DNA reads TGTGCCAGCAAATCGAGGGCGATTAACACCGGGGAGCTGTTTTTT. Translation: CASKSRAINTGELFF.

The chain uses TRBV6-5 and TRBJ1-6; TRBD1 matches 8 bases. This CDR3 is built from 15 residues. The germline gives CDR1 MNHEY, CDR2 SVGAGI. V gave up 7 bases and J gave up 1 base; unmatched junction bases: 3. The CDR3 DNA reads TGTGCCAGCAACAGGGGGAGGTCCTATAATTCACCCCTCCACTTT. Translating gives CASNRGRSYNSPLHF.

This clone has more than one count but fewer than ten. CDR3: CASSQEGAYNYGYTF. The DNA for the CDR3 is TGTGCCAGCAGCCAAGAGGGGGCCTATAACTATGGCTACACCTTC. This sequence joins TRBV3-1 (or the pseudogene TRBV3-2) and TRBJ1-2; D perhaps matches TRBD1 (6 bases). CDR3 length: 15 amino acids. V was clipped by 0 bases and J by 1 base, with 9 bases between them. From germline, CDR1 is LGHDT and CDR2 YNNKEL (reference sequence).

The V and J genes are TRBV7-8 and TRBJ2-2, with 10 bases lining up with TRBD2. Looked up from germline, CDR1 is SGHVS and CDR2 is FQNEAQ. V gave up 3 bases and J gave up 0 bases; unmatched junction bases: 1. The CDR3 is made up of 16 amino acids. The CDR3 spells CASSFSGGPNTGELFF. The CDR3 DNA is TGTGCCAGCAGCTTTAGCGGGGGGCCGAACACCGGGGAGCTGTTTTTT.

This clone is a singleton in its sample. The chain joins TRBV6-5 to TRBJ1-1, with 7 nucleotides matching TRBD1. The V segment lost 5 bases and the J segment 5 bases; nucleotides outside the gene matches: 8. The CDR3 is made up of 14 amino acids. CDR1 is MNHEY and CDR2 is SVGAGI in the germline V gene. The DNA of the CDR3 is TGTGCCAGCAGTATTCGACAGGGCGGGACTGAAGCTTTCTTT. Translating gives CASSIRQGGTEAFF.

V usage is TRBV4-3 and J usage is TRBJ2-1; D gene ambiguous. The CDR3 is 13 residues long. The V gene's germline CDR1 is LGHNA and CDR2 YSLEER. With 0 bases removed from V and 10 bases from J, the gap between germline ends came to 10 bases. The CDR3 region has the DNA TGCGCCAGCAGCCAAGATTTGCGCAAGGAGCAGTTCTTC. Translated: CASSQDLRKEQFF.